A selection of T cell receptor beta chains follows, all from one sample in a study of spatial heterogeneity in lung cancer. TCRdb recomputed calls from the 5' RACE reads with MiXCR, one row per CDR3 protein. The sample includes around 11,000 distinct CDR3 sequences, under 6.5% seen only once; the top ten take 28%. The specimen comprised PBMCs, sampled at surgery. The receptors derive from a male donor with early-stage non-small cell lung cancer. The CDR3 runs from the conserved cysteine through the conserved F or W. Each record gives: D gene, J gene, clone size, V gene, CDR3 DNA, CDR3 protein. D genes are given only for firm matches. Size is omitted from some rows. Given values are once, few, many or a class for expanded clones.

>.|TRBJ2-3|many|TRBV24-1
TGTGCCACCAGTGATCCTCCGACAGGCCGGCAGTATTTT
CATSDPPTGRQYF
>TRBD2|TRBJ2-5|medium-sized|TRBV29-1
TGCAGCGGCGGACTAGCGGCAAAACAAGAGACCCAGTACTTC
CSGGLAAKQETQYF
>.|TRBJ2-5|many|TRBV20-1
TGCAGTGCTTTGCGGGACTCCCTAGAGACCCAGTACTTC
CSALRDSLETQYF
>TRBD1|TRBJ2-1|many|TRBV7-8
TGTGCCAGCAGCCTCCGGACAGGGTCGCGCAATGAGCAGTTCTTC
CASSLRTGSRNEQFF
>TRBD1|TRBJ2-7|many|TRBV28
TGTGCCAGCAGTAGAGACGGGACAGGGAACTACGAGCAGTACTTC
CASSRDGTGNYEQYF
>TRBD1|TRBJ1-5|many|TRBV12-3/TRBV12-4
TGTGCCAGCAGCCAGGGACAGGGGGGAGTACCCCAGCATTTT
CASSQGQGGVPQHF
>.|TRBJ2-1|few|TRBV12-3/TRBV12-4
TGTGCCAGCAGTTTATCGGCCGACAATGAGCAGTTCTTC
CASSLSADNEQFF
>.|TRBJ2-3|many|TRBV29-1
TGCAGCGCCGGTGGGGAGGGGGGCACAGATACGCAGTATTTT
CSAGGEGGTDTQYF
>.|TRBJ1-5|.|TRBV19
TGTGCCAGTAGTTCCGTCCCGGATGTTCAGCCCCAGCATTTT
CASSSVPDVQPQHF
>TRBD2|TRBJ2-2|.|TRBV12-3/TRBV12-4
TGTGCCAGCGCCCCTGTTACTAGCGGGAATATCGGGGAGCTGTTTTTT
CASAPVTSGNIGELFF
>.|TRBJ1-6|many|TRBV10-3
TGTGCCATCAGTGAAGGGGTGAATTCACCCCTCCACTTT
CAISEGVNSPLHF
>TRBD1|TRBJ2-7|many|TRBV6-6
TGTGCCAGCAACGAGGGGGACAGAAAGTACGAGCAGTACTTC
CASNEGDRKYEQYF
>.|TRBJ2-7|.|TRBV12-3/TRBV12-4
TGTGCCAGCAGTTTAGGGCAGGCCAACGAGCAGTACTTC
CASSLGQANEQYF
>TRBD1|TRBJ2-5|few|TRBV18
TGTGCCAGCTCACCACTAGAAAGGGGGCCCGGGAATACCCAGTACTTC
CASSPLERGPGNTQYF
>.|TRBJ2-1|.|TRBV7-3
TGTGCCAGCAGCTCGCAGGGATCTGAGCAGTTCTTC
CASSSQGSEQFF
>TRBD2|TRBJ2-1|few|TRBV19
TGTGCCAGTAGTCCCTTAGCGGGGGTTTACAATGAGCAGTTCTTC
CASSPLAGVYNEQFF
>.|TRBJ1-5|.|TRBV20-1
TGCAGTGCTCCGGGGCAGCCCCAGCATTTT
CSAPGQPQHF
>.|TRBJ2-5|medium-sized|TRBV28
TGTGCCAGCAGTTTAAACGTGGGCACAGAGACCCAGTACTTC
CASSLNVGTETQYF
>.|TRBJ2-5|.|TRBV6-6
TGTGCCAGCAGTCCGAGAGAGACCCAGTACTTC
CASSPRETQYF
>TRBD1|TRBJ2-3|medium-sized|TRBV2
TGTGCCAGCAGGCCACCGGGACAGGGGCTTGTCGAAACAGATACGCAGTATTTT
CASRPPGQGLVETDTQYF
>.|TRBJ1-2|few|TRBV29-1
TGCAGCGTTGTCGGTTCTAACTATGGCTACACCTTC
CSVVGSNYGYTF
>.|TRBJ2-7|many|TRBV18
TGTGCCAGCTCACCACCGTCGACCCTCTACGAGCAGTACTTC
CASSPPSTLYEQYF
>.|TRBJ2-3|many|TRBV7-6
TGTGCCAGCAGCGCTGGGTTGGATACGCAGTATTTT
CASSAGLDTQYF
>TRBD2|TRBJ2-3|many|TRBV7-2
TGTGCCAGCAGCTTAGGGACTAGCCTCACAGATACGCAGTATTTT
CASSLGTSLTDTQYF
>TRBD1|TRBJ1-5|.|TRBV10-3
TGTGCCATCAGTGGCGGGACAGGGAATCAGCCCCAGCATTTT
CAISGGTGNQPQHF
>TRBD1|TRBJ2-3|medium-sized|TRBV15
TGTGCCACCAGCAGAGATATGTCAGGGGGAGATACGCAGTATTTT
CATSRDMSGGDTQYF
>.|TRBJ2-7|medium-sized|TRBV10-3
TGTGCCATCAGTGAGTCGGCACTGGGACTTAGCTCCTACGAGCAGTACTTC
CAISESALGLSSYEQYF
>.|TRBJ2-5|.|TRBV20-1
TGCAGTGTTGTCCCGTCGGGGACCCAGTACTTC
CSVVPSGTQYF
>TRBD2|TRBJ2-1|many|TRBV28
TGTGCCAGTACTCCGGGGGCCCTTAGCGGGATACGCCACAATGAGCAGTTCTTC
CASTPGALSGIRHNEQFF
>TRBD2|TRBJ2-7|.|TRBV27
TGTGCCAGCAGTTTATCGCTGGGACTAGCGGGAGGACCCTACGAGCAGTACTTC
CASSLSLGLAGGPYEQYF
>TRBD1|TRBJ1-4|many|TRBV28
TGTGCCAGCAGTTTAAACACAGGGGGAATCGGTGAAAAACTGTTTTTT
CASSLNTGGIGEKLFF
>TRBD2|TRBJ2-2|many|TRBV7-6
TGTGCCAGCAGCTTAGTACTAGCGGGAGACGGCACCGGGGAGCTGTTTTTT
CASSLVLAGDGTGELFF
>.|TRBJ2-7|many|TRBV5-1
TGCGCCAGCAGTAACTCTTTTGACCTCGAGCAGTACTTC
CASSNSFDLEQYF
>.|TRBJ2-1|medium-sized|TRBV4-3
TGCGCCAGCAGCCAAGATGTAGGGCGGATAGTGAATGAGCAGTTCTTC
CASSQDVGRIVNEQFF
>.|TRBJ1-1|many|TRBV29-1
TGCAGCGTAGCGCTGGGAAGAGAAGCTTTCTTT
CSVALGREAFF
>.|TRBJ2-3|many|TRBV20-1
TGCAGTGCTAGTATACGGCTTTGGGGGACAGATACGCAGTATTTT
CSASIRLWGTDTQYF
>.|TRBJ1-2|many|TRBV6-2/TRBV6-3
TGTGCCAGCAGCCCAAACAGGGTTGGGCACTATGGCTACACCTTC
CASSPNRVGHYGYTF
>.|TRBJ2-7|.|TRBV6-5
TGTGCCAGCAGGTCCCCCGGCTCCTACGAGCAGTACTTC
CASRSPGSYEQYF
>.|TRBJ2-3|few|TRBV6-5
TGTGCCAGCGCCCAGGGGAGGGATACGCAGTATTTT
CASAQGRDTQYF
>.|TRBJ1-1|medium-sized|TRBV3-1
TGTGCCAGCAGTCCCCTCGGGTCGGACACTGAAGCTTTCTTT
CASSPLGSDTEAFF
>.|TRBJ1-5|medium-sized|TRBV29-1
TGCAGCGTTGACGGGGGCAATCAGCCCCAGCATTTT
CSVDGGNQPQHF